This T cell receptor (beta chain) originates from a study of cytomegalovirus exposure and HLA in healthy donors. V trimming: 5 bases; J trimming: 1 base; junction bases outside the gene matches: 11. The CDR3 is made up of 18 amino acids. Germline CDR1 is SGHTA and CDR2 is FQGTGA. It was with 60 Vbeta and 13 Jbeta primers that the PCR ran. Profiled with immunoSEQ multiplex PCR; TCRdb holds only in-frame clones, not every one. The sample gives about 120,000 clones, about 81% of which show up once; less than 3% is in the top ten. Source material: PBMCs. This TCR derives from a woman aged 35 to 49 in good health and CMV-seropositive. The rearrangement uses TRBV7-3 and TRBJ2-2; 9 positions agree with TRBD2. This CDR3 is CASSLLPGTSLNTGELFF. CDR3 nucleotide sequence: TGTGCCAGCAGCCTACTGCCCGGGACTAGCTTGAACACCGGGGAGCTGTTTTTT.